This T cell receptor beta chain emerged from a study of technical replicates of blood from four donors. This CDR3 contains 17 residues. The J segment lost 3 bases and the V segment lost 1 base, leaving 4 bases of the junction unmatched. CDR1 and CDR2 from the germline V gene are SEHNR and FQNEAQ (reference sequence). Profiled with immunoSEQ multiplex PCR; TCRdb holds only in-frame clones, not every one. Here the sample spans more than 50,000 clones, around nine tenths being singletons. The sample consisted of PBMCs. The TCR originated in a human donor in good health. Some clones in this sample may be carry-over from other donors' samples. The genes are TRBV7-9 and TRBJ2-3; TRBD2 matches 13 bases. DNA for the CDR3: TGTGCCAGCAGCTTAGGACTAGCGGGAGGAGTTACAGATACGCAGTATTTT. Translated, it gives CASSLGLAGGVTDTQYF.